This T cell receptor (beta chain) derives from a study of beta chain features in type 1 diabetes. The length of the CDR3 is 15 residues. Germline trimming cut 6 bases from V and 7 bases from J; bases unmatched to any gene: 15. Germline V gene data show CDR1 as SEHNR and CDR2 as FQNEAQ (reference sequence). Comments on this clone: Its antigen is not identified.

Expressed TCRB transcripts were sequenced, since all the RNA that had been isolated was reverse transcribed. Measured with immunoSEQ multiplex PCR; TCRdb has only the in-frame clones, and not every one. The data contain 150,000 to 200,000 clones, almost 65% of them singletons. Findings of the study overall: Relative to healthy donors, patients appeared to have naive, central memory and Treg TCRB repertoires that were more similar. For type 1 diabetes patients, VDJ junctions showed fewer insertions and more deletions. Type 1 diabetes patients had moderately but significantly shorter TCRB CDR3s in all four CD4+ subsets.

On average, the one heparinised blood draw given by each donor was roughly 100 mL. V is TRBV7-9 and J is TRBJ2-7; 7 nucleotides match TRBD1. The sequence was obtained from a man aged 25 to 45 with type 1 diabetes. Source material: naive CD4+ T cells from blood. The DNA for the CDR3 is TGTGCCAGCAGTTTCCAGGACAGGAGGCCTTGGGAGCAGTACTTC. It yields the protein CASSFQDRRPWEQYF.